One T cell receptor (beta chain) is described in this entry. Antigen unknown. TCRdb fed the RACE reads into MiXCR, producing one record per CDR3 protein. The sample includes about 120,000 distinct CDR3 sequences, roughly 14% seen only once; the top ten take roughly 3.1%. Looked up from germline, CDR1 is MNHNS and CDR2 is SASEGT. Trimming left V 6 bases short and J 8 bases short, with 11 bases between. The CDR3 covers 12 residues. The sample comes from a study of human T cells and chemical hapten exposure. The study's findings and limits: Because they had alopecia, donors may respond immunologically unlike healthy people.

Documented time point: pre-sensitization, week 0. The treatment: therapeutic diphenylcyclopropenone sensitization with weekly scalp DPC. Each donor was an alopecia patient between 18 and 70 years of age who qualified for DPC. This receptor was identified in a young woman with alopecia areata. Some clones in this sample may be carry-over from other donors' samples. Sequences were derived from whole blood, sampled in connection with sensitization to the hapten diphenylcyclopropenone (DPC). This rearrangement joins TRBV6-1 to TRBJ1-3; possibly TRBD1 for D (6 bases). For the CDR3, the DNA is TGTGCCAGCAGCCGAACAGGGTACACCATATATTTT. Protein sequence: CASSRTGYTIYF.